Sequencing of this TCR beta chain was carried out in a study of shared T cell receptors in the human thymus (dated by TCRdb to the early 2020s). A note on the overall study: The study investigated the way shared, self-reactive T-cell receptor alpha chains are produced in the human thymus.

Points on this clone: Its antigen is currently not known. Base qualities are not at hand, and no much larger clone is one base apart.

Library preparation was by the immunoSEQ multiplex PCR assay. The immuneACCESS repertoire file appears here via TCRdb, limited to in-frame rearrangements. These files lack a portion of the clones; in checked studies, under half of the deficit traces to unresolved V genes, and the cause of the others is not known. Within this sample are about 660,000 clones, with around 87% of them counted one time only. The ten largest clonotypes hold about 0.01% of the sample. V is cut back by 5 bases and J by 0 bases, with 3 bases in the junction unmatched. The CDR3 goes from the cysteine to the phenylalanine over 15 residues. The entry retains the CDR3 DNA only, 45 bases that are in frame from base 1. Reading the germline V gene (reference sequence) gives CDR1 MNHEY and CDR2 SMNVEV. The sample was also reused in another study, on human thymus T cells. Taken from the second paper: Donors were immunologically healthy infants undergoing open corrective cardiac surgery for congenital heart defects in Finland. Thymus tissue was obtained as surgical resects removed during corrective cardiac surgery. Both the thymic and the peripheral blood repertoires appeared to show biased V and J gene segment usage. According to the related research, thymic TCR repertoires were highly overlapping among unrelated individuals. The study described the TCR alpha and beta repertoires in roughly 8 infant thymus samples and a few matching peripheral blood samples. The infant donors were about 7 to 250 days old, and the cohort included over five males and a couple of females. Thymocytes were freed from the tissue by mechanical means and kept at -70 degrees C as pellets of 10-30 million cells. A QIAsymphony instrument was used to extract genomic DNA from frozen cell pellets. The immunoSEQ multiplex PCR assay was used to amplify the TCRB and TCRAD loci from a standardized amount of quality-controlled genomic DNA. Amplicons spanned the V(D)J region at a length sufficient to cover the CDR3 and identify V and J genes. The amplicons were sequenced on an Illumina platform via the commercial immunoSEQ service. Primer bias and sequencing errors were corrected using previously described methods, and TCRAD and TCRB definitions followed the IMGT database. Analysis of the repertoires was done with immunoSEQ Analyzer 3.0 and VDJTools and included basic statistics, V/J segment usage, diversity estimates, rarefaction and pairwise overlap. Chao1, ChaoE, Efron-Thisted, Shannon and inverse Simpson indices were used to estimate diversity, which was also estimated on datasets down-sampled to the smallest sample. Repertoire overlap was assessed by strict matching of CDR3 nucleotide sequence, V gene and J gene, and clustering was done by Jaccard-based multidimensional scaling. On average, thymus samples gave 800,000 or so unique TCRB clonotypes, whereas blood samples gave roughly 80,000.

This receptor was identified in a boy less than two years old with a congenital heart defect. Donor details come from another sample of the same person, matched by shared clones. Sequencing input: thymocytes. Recombination linked TRBV27 to TRBJ1-1, with 10 junctional bases fitting TRBD1. The CDR3 reads CASSAGQGVNTEAFF. The base sequence is TGTGCCAGCAGTGCCGGACAGGGGGTGAACACTGAAGCTTTCTTT.